These T cell receptor beta chains were read from a single sample in a study of blood T cells in healthy people across ages. TCRdb reprocessed the 5' RACE reads with MiXCR, giving one entry per CDR3 protein. In the table there are approximately 690,000 distinct CDR3 sequences, 58% of which are singletons. The sequenced material came from blood. The source is a man between 60 and 75 years old in good health. Each CDR3 is given with its conserved first and last residue. Fields, in order: V gene, D gene, clone size, CDR3 length, J gene, CDR3 DNA, CDR3 protein. The D gene is left open where the match is weak. The size of a clone is reported for some rows only, either as once, few or many, or as a class for expanded clones.

TRBV3-1,TRBD1,.,15,TRBJ1-1,TGTGCCAGCAGCCACAGGGGGACAGCAAACACTGAAGCTTTCTTT,CASSHRGTANTEAFF
TRBV12-3/TRBV12-4,.,few,11,TRBJ2-5,TGTGCCAGCAGTTTGGGACGGTCCCAGTACTTC,CASSLGRSQYF
TRBV20-1,.,.,15,TRBJ2-3,TGCAGTGCTAGAGATAGCGGTAGCGGCACAGATACGCAGTATTTT,CSARDSGSGTDTQYF
TRBV20-1,TRBD2,.,14,TRBJ2-7,TGCAGTGCTAGAGCCCCCATCGGGGGGTACGAGCAGTACTTC,CSARAPIGGYEQYF
TRBV5-1,.,.,14,TRBJ1-2,TGCGCCAGCAGCTCCGGGACCCAGAACTATGGCTACACCTTC,CASSSGTQNYGYTF
TRBV18,.,.,14,TRBJ1-1,TGTGCCAGCTCATTACAGAGTATGAACACTGAAGCTTTCTTT,CASSLQSMNTEAFF
TRBV7-9,TRBD1,.,13,TRBJ2-1,TGTGCCAGCAGTGTGGACAGGGACAATGAGCAGTTCTTC,CASSVDRDNEQFF
TRBV6-5,TRBD2,.,14,TRBJ2-4,TGTGCCAGCAGTTACGGGAGGGGTGAGGACATTCAGTACTTC,CASSYGRGEDIQYF
TRBV20-1,TRBD2,few,15,TRBJ2-5,TGCAGTGCTATCGCCGGACTAGCGTGGCAAGAGACCCAGTACTTC,CSAIAGLAWQETQYF
TRBV6-5,TRBD2,.,15,TRBJ2-1,TGTGCCAGCCTAGCGGGGGCGAGCTCCTACAATGAGCAGTTCTTC,CASLAGASSYNEQFF
TRBV7-2,.,.,13,TRBJ2-3,TGTGCCAGCAGCCCATCACACCCAGATACGCAGTATTTT,CASSPSHPDTQYF
TRBV7-2,.,few,13,TRBJ1-2,TGTGCCAGCAGCTTCGGCCGCCCCTATGGCTACACCTTC,CASSFGRPYGYTF
TRBV29-1,.,.,11,TRBJ2-3,TGCAGCATTTCGAGCACAGATACGCAGTATTTT,CSISSTDTQYF
TRBV4-1,.,.,14,TRBJ2-1,TGCGCCAGCAGCCACCCCGACAGCAAAGAGACCCAGTTCTTC,CASSHPDSKETQFF
TRBV7-2,.,.,14,TRBJ1-4,TGTGCCAGCAGCCCTGGACAGACCTATGAAAAACTGTTTTTT,CASSPGQTYEKLFF
TRBV11-2,.,.,12,TRBJ2-4,TGTGCCAGCAGCTTAGAAGGGCTAGATAAGTACTTC,CASSLEGLDKYF
TRBV6-6,.,few,14,TRBJ2-7,TGTGCCAGCAGTCCCCAGGGGTTAGGGGCCGAGCAGTACTTC,CASSPQGLGAEQYF
TRBV6-5,.,.,12,TRBJ2-3,TGTGCCAGCAGTTCCATGGCAGATACGCAGTATTTT,CASSSMADTQYF
TRBV7-9,TRBD2,.,16,TRBJ2-1,TGTGCCAGCAGCCCGAGCTGGGCGGGGGTTCGAGCCGAGCAGTTCTTC,CASSPSWAGVRAEQFF
TRBV20-1,.,.,16,TRBJ2-5,TGCAGTGCTATGGGGACCCAGGGGAGAGGGCAAGAGACCCAGTACTTC,CSAMGTQGRGQETQYF
TRBV5-1,TRBD1,.,15,TRBJ2-1,TGCGCCAGCAGCTCCGGACAGGGGTTGGGCAATGAGCAGTTCTTC,CASSSGQGLGNEQFF
TRBV5-1,.,.,14,TRBJ2-2,TGCGCCAGCAGCTTGGACAGCTACACCGGGGAGCTGTTTTTT,CASSLDSYTGELFF
TRBV28,TRBD1,.,15,TRBJ2-7,TGTGCCAGCAGTTTCCATGGACAGGGGTTCTTCGAGCAGTACTTC,CASSFHGQGFFEQYF
TRBV7-2,.,.,15,TRBJ1-4,TGTGCCAGCAGCTTAGTATCGGGGGCGGATGAAAAACTGTTTTTT,CASSLVSGADEKLFF
TRBV5-1,.,few,15,TRBJ1-4,TGCGCCAGCAGCTTGAGGCCCGACCCTAATGAAAAACTGTTTTTT,CASSLRPDPNEKLFF
TRBV24-1,.,once,14,TRBJ2-5,TGTGCCACCAGTGATTTGAACAGACCAGAGACCCAGTACTTC,CATSDLNRPETQYF
TRBV12-3/TRBV12-4,TRBD2,.,14,TRBJ2-1,TGTGCCAGCGGGGGGGGGATAACTTACAATGAGCAGTTCTTC,CASGGGITYNEQFF
TRBV29-1,TRBD1,few,12,TRBJ1-2,TGCAGCGGACAGGGCGGGGGTAGCGGCTACACCTTC,CSGQGGGSGYTF
TRBV5-4,TRBD2,.,17,TRBJ2-1,TGTGCCAGCAGCTTCGGGACTAGCGGGGGTGGGTACAATGAGCAGTTCTTC,CASSFGTSGGGYNEQFF
TRBV12-3/TRBV12-4,TRBD2,.,17,TRBJ2-3,TGTGCCAGCAGTTTATATTCGGGGGGGCCCCTAGCAGATACGCAGTATTTT,CASSLYSGGPLADTQYF
TRBV7-2,TRBD2,once,16,TRBJ2-1,TGTGTCAGCAGTCGGACTAGCGGGGGCCATCTAAATGAGCAGTTCTTC,CVSSRTSGGHLNEQFF
TRBV20-1,.,.,11,TRBJ1-4,TGCAGTGCTCCAGCTAATGAAAAACTGTTTTTT,CSAPANEKLFF
TRBV9,TRBD2,.,17,TRBJ2-3,TGTGCCAGCAGCGTCTCGGGCGGGGGGTCTAGCACAGATACGCAGTATTTT,CASSVSGGGSSTDTQYF
TRBV4-2,.,once,16,TRBJ1-1,TGTGCCAGCAGCCAAGGGCTTGGCCAGGTGAACACTGAAGCTTTCTTT,CASSQGLGQVNTEAFF
TRBV12-3/TRBV12-4,TRBD2,.,16,TRBJ2-2,TGTGCCAGCACCCTCCTACTAGCGGGGGGGCCCGGGGAGCTGTTTTTT,CASTLLLAGGPGELFF
TRBV18,.,.,14,TRBJ1-1,TGTGCCAGCTCACCGGTGGAGATGAACACTGAAGCTTTCTTT,CASSPVEMNTEAFF
TRBV7-6,TRBD2,once,17,TRBJ2-3,TGTGCCAGCAGCTTATTTTCCCCGGGACTAGGGGCAGATACGCAGTATTTT,CASSLFSPGLGADTQYF
TRBV14,.,.,14,TRBJ1-1,TGTGCCAGCAGCCCCCTAGGGGGGGACACTGAAGCTTTCTTT,CASSPLGGDTEAFF
TRBV5-1,TRBD1,.,14,TRBJ1-4,TGTGCCAGCAGCACCGGGACAGGAAATGAAAAACTGTTTTTT,CASSTGTGNEKLFF
TRBV7-2,.,many,15,TRBJ2-5,TGTGCCAGCAGCCCCCGGGCTAGGGGGAGGGAGACCCAGTACTTC,CASSPRARGRETQYF
TRBV4-1,.,.,19,TRBJ2-5,TGCGCCAGCAGCCAAGATCGGCTCGTGACGGGGGCCAACCAAGAGACCCAGTACTTC,CASSQDRLVTGANQETQYF
TRBV12-3/TRBV12-4,.,few,14,TRBJ2-3,TGTGCCAGCAGTGCAAGGGGAGCGACAGATACGCAGTATTTT,CASSARGATDTQYF
TRBV12-3/TRBV12-4,.,.,14,TRBJ2-5,TGTGCCAGCAGTTTCCGAAAAGCCGGGGAGACCCAGTACTTC,CASSFRKAGETQYF
TRBV10-3,TRBD1,.,13,TRBJ2-7,TGTGCCATCGCCGGGACAGGTTCCTACGAGCAGTACTTC,CAIAGTGSYEQYF
TRBV12-3/TRBV12-4,TRBD1,.,15,TRBJ1-5,TGTGCCAGCAGCTTTCGAGGGACAGCAAATCAGCCCCAGCATTTT,CASSFRGTANQPQHF
TRBV20-1,TRBD1,.,15,TRBJ2-3,TGCAGTGCTAGTTCGTGGGACAGGGGTTCGGATACGCAGTATTTT,CSASSWDRGSDTQYF
TRBV10-2,.,.,15,TRBJ2-1,TGCGCCAGCAGTGAGCCCTACAGCTCCTACAATGAGCAGTTCTTC,CASSEPYSSYNEQFF
TRBV7-2,.,.,13,TRBJ2-1,TGTGCCAGCAGCGTCACTGGGATCGATGAGCAGTTCTTC,CASSVTGIDEQFF
TRBV10-3,TRBD1,.,15,TRBJ2-4,TGTGCCATCAGTGAGCCGGGGACAGGGAAAAACATTCAGTACTTC,CAISEPGTGKNIQYF
TRBV25-1,.,.,12,TRBJ2-4,TGTGCCAGTCGCGGGGCAGAAAACATTCAGTACTTC,CASRGAENIQYF
TRBV6-1,TRBD1,many,15,TRBJ2-5,TGTGCCAGCAGCCTGACGACAGGGTCGGCGGAGACCCAGTACTTC,CASSLTTGSAETQYF
TRBV5-6,TRBD2,.,15,TRBJ2-5,TGTGCCAGCAGCTTGATGGGACTAGGCCACAATGAGCAGTACTTC,CASSLMGLGHNEQYF
TRBV29-1,.,.,12,TRBJ1-4,TGCAGCGTTGAAGATCGGGGGGAAAAACTGTTTTTT,CSVEDRGEKLFF
TRBV18,TRBD1,.,14,TRBJ1-6,TGTGCCAGCTCACCAGCCGACAGGGGTCCACCCCTCCACTTT,CASSPADRGPPLHF
TRBV20-1,TRBD1,few,13,TRBJ1-4,TGCAGTGCGTCCGGGACAGGCTCAGAAAAACTGTTTTTT,CSASGTGSEKLFF
TRBV7-2,.,.,12,TRBJ2-7,TGTGCCAGCAGCTTAACCCCCGGGGGCCAGTACTTC,CASSLTPGGQYF
TRBV20-1,TRBD2,.,16,TRBJ2-1,TGCAGTGCTAGCGAGACTAGCGGGGGGCCCACGGATGAGCAGTTCTTC,CSASETSGGPTDEQFF
TRBV5-1,TRBD1,few,17,TRBJ2-5,TGCGCCAGCAGCCGGGCGTGGACAGGTGGCCCACAAGAGACCCAGTACTTC,CASSRAWTGGPQETQYF
TRBV6-6,TRBD1,.,17,TRBJ2-4,TGTGCCAGCAGTACGGGACAGGGGCTAGTAACCAAAAACATTCAGTACTTC,CASSTGQGLVTKNIQYF